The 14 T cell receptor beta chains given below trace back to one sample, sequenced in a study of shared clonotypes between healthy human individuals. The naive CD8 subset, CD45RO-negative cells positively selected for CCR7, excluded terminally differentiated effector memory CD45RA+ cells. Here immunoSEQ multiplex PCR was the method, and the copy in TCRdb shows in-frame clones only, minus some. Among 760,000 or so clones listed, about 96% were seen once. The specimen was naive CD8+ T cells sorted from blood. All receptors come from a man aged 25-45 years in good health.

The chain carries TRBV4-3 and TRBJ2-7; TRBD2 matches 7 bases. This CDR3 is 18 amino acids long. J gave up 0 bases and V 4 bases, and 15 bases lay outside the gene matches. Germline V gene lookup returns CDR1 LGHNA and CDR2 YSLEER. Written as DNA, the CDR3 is TGCGCCAGCAGCCCGCACAAAACAACTAGCGCGGACTCCTACGAGCAGTACTTC. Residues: CASSPHKTTSADSYEQYF.

The CDR3 reads CASSSSRSRGNEQFF. CDR3 in DNA: TGTGCCAGCAGCTCCTCCAGATCGAGGGGTAATGAGCAGTTCTTC. The chain uses TRBV7-9 and TRBJ2-1; possibly TRBD1 or TRBD2 for D (5 bases each). CDR3 length equals 15 residues. Germline loops: CDR1 SEHNR, CDR2 FQNEAQ (reference sequence). The V gene lost 4 bases and the J gene lost 7 bases, with 17 bases spanning the gap.

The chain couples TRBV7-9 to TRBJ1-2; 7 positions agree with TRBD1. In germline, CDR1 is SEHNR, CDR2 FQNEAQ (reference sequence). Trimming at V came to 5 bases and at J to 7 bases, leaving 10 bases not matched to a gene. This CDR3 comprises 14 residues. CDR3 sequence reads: CASSLSTGPVGYTF. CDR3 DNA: TGTGCCAGCAGCCTATCGACAGGGCCGGTTGGCTACACCTTC.

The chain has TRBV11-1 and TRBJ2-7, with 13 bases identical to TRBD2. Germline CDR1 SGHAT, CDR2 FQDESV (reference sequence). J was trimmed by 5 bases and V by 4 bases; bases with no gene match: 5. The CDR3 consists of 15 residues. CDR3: CASSSRTSGRNEQYF. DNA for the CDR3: TGTGCCAGCAGCTCCCGGACTAGCGGGAGAAACGAGCAGTACTTC.

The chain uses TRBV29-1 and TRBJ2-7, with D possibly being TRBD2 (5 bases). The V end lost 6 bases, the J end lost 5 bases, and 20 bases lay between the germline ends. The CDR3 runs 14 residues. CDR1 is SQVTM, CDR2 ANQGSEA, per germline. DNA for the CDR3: TGCAGCGTCTCTGCCAGGCTCCTCGGGGACGAGCAGTACTTC. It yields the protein CSVSARLLGDEQYF.

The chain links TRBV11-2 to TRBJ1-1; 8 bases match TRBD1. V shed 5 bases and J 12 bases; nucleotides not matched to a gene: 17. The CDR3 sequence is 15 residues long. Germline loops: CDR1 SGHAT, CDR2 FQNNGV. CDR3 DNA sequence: TGTGCCAGCAGCCCTCCCCCAGGGGGCCTACGCGAGACTTTCTTT. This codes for CASSPPPGGLRETFF.

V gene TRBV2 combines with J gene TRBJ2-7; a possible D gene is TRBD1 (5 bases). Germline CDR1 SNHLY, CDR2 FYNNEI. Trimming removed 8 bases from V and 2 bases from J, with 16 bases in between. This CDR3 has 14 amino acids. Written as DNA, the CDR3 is TGTGCCAGCGTAGGGGCATTTAGCACCTACGAGCAGTACTTC. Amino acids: CASVGAFSTYEQYF.

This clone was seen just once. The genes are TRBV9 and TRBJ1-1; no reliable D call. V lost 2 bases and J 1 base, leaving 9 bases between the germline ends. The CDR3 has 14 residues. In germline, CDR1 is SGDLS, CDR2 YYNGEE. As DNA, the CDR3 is TGTGCCAGCAGCGTGATTCGGGGGAACACTGAAGCTTTCTTT. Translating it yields CASSVIRGNTEAFF.

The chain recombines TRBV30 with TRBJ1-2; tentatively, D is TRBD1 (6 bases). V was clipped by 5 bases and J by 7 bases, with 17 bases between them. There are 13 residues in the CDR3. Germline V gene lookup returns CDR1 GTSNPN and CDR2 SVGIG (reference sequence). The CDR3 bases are TGTGCCTGGGGACCGAGCAGGACAGCTGGCTACACCTTC. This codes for CAWGPSRTAGYTF.

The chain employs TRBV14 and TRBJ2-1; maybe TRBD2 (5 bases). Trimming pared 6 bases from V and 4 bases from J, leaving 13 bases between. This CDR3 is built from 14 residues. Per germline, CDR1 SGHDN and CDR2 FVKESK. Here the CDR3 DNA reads TGTGCCAGCAGTCGGGGAGCCGAGTACAATGAGCAGTTCTTC. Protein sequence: CASSRGAEYNEQFF.

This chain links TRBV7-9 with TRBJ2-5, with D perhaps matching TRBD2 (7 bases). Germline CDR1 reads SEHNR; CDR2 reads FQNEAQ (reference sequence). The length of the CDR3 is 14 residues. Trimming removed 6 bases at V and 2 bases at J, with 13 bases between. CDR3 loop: CASRKGGLQETQYF. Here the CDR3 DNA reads TGTGCCAGCAGAAAGGGGGGGCTTCAAGAGACCCAGTACTTC.

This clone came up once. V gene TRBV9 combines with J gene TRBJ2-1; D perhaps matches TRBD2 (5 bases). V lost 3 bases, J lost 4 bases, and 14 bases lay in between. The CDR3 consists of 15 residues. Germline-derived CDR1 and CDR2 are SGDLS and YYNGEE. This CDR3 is CASSGFGGLYNEQFF. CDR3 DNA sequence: TGTGCCAGCAGCGGTTTTGGAGGACTTTACAATGAGCAGTTCTTC.

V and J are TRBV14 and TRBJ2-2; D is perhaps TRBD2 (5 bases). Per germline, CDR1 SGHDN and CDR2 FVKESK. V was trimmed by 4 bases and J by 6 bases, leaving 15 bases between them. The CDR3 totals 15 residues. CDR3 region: CASSRRNPPAGELFF. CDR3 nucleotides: TGTGCCAGCAGCCGGAGGAACCCGCCGGCCGGGGAGCTGTTTTTT. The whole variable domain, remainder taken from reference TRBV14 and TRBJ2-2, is EAGVTQFPSHSVIEKGQTVTLRCDPISGHDNLYWYRRVMGKEIKFLLHFVKESKQDESGMPNNRFLAERTGGTYSTLKVQPAELEDSGVYFCASSRRNPPAGELFFGEGSRLTVL.

The CDR3 nucleotides are TGTGCCAGCAGTTTAGAGGCCCCCGGGAGGTTTCGACGGGAGCCCCAGCATTTT. Its protein is CASSLEAPGRFRREPQHF. The chain uses TRBV27 and TRBJ1-5; D unresolved. Per the germline V gene, CDR1 is MNHEY and CDR2 is SMNVEV (reference sequence). This CDR3 comprises 18 residues. The V end was cut by 2 bases, the J end by 8 bases, with 25 bases between.